This passage covers 16 T cell receptor beta chains from one sample sequenced in a study of blood T cell repertoires in COVID-19. Clones were read by immunoSEQ multiplex PCR, and TCRdb kept only the in-frame ones, dropping some. Counted here are around 260,000 clones, 80% to 85% occurring once; the ten biggest clones make up 15% to 18%. The material sequenced was peripheral blood. The receptors here all came from a person aged 70 to 85 with COVID-19, enrolled during active disease.

V is TRBV6-6 and J is TRBJ2-5; 11 bases are a match to TRBD2. CDR3 length equals 16 residues. CDR1 is MNHNY and CDR2 is SVGAGI in the germline V gene (reference sequence). With 6 bases clipped from V and 5 bases from J, the junction kept 11 bases outside the gene matches. The DNA for the CDR3 is TGTGCCAGCAGACTGACTAGCGGGGTTCTAGGGGAGACCCAGTACTTC. It translates to CASRLTSGVLGETQYF.

This chain links TRBV4-2 with TRBJ1-5, with D possibly matching TRBD1 (5 bases). Germline loops: CDR1 LGHNA, CDR2 YNFKEQ. V was clipped by 0 bases and J by 7 bases, with 13 bases between them. The CDR3 length is 15 residues. The DNA for the CDR3 is TGTGCCAGCAGCCAAGATAAGGGGCGCAGGCAGCCCCAGCATTTT. Residues: CASSQDKGRRQPQHF.

The J gene is TRBJ2-7, the V gene TRBV6-2 or TRBV6-3, with 9 bases lining up with TRBD1. The length of the CDR3 is 15 residues. Per germline, CDR1 MNHEY and CDR2 SVGEGT. The V gene end was trimmed by 5 bases and the J gene end by 4 bases; junction bases not matched to a gene: 9. CDR3 DNA sequence: TGTGCCAGCAGTAACAGGGGGCTTCAAAGGTACGAGCAGTACTTC. It yields the protein CASSNRGLQRYEQYF.

The rearrangement joins TRBV5-1 to TRBJ1-6; D might be TRBD1 (6 bases). Trimming removed 4 bases from V and 6 bases from J, with 14 bases in between. The CDR3 consists of 15 residues. Per the germline V gene, CDR1 is SGHRS and CDR2 is YFSETQ. The CDR3 region has the DNA TGCGCCAGCAGCATTTCAGGGGTGGTTAATTCACCCCTCCACTTT. Amino acids: CASSISGVVNSPLHF.

This chain links TRBV19 with TRBJ2-1; 7 nucleotides agree with TRBD1. The CDR3 consists of 12 residues. Germline values: CDR1 LNHDA, CDR2 SQIVND (reference sequence). V was clipped by 6 bases and J by 8 bases; unmatched bases: 4. The DNA of the CDR3 is TGTGCCAGTAGCCCGCAGGGGGATGAGCAGTTCTTC. Residues: CASSPQGDEQFF. Together with reference TRBV19 and TRBJ2-1, the CDR3 gives the full variable domain: DGGITQSPKYLFRKEGQNVTLSCEQNLNHDAMYWYRQDPGQGLRLIYYSQIVNDFQKGDIAEGYSVSREKKESFPLTVTSAQKNPTAFYLCASSPQGDEQFFGPGTRLTVL.

CDR3 nucleotides: TGTGCCAGCAGTTCGGGAAATACAGGGGACGAGCATTTT. Its protein product is CASSSGNTGDEHF. This chain links TRBV12-3 or TRBV12-4 with TRBJ1-5; TRBD1 matches 7 bases. J lost 14 bases, V lost 4 bases, and 11 bases had no gene match. The CDR3 length is 13 residues.

The gene calls are TRBV6-5 and TRBJ1-6, with TRBD1 matching over 8 bases. The V and J ends lost 8 bases and 8 bases, in that order; junction bases with no gene match: 8. The germline CDR1 and CDR2 sequences are MNHEY and SVGAGI. The CDR3 is made up of 14 amino acids. The CDR3 nucleotides read TGTGCCAGCCAAGACAGGGGTCGGGATTCACCCCTCCACTTT. It codes for CASQDRGRDSPLHF.

V is TRBV7-2 and J is TRBJ2-7, with TRBD2 matching 11 bases. The CDR3 has 17 amino acids. CDR1 SGHTA and CDR2 FQGNSA come from the germline V gene. Losses at the gene ends were 5 bases for V and 2 bases for J; bases not matched to a gene: 11. The CDR3 region is CASSPRSGGALPYEQYF. The CDR3 nucleotides are TGTGCCAGCAGCCCACGTAGCGGGGGGGCCCTGCCCTACGAGCAGTACTTC.

This chain connects TRBV6-2 or TRBV6-3 to TRBJ2-4; possible D gene TRBD2, 6 bases. The V gene lost 2 bases and the J gene lost 0 bases, with 20 bases spanning the gap. The CDR3 extends over 19 amino acids. Germline CDR1 and CDR2: MNHEY and SVGEGT. Here the CDR3 reads CASSYGFGGPRLAKNIQYF. CDR3 bases: TGTGCCAGCAGTTACGGGTTCGGGGGACCTCGGCTAGCCAAAAACATTCAGTACTTC.

V usage is TRBV2 and J usage is TRBJ2-4, with D uncertain. Trimming removed 7 bases from V and 0 bases from J, with 16 bases in between. The CDR3 contains 16 residues. Germline V gene data show CDR1 as SNHLY and CDR2 as FYNNEI. CDR3 nucleotides: TGTGCCAGCATTCCTGAGGCCTTCCTAGCCAAAAACATTCAGTACTTC. This translates into CASIPEAFLAKNIQYF.

The chain combines TRBV4-1 with TRBJ1-1, with a tentative D call TRBD1 (6 bases). Trimming pared 1 base from V and 6 bases from J, leaving 9 bases between. CDR3 size: 13 residues. The germline CDR1 and CDR2 sequences are MGHRA and YSYEKL. The chain's CDR3 is CASSQVQGSEAFF. In DNA form, the CDR3 reads TGCGCCAGCAGCCAAGTACAGGGCTCTGAAGCTTTCTTT.

This clone occurred once. The genes are TRBV5-6 and TRBJ1-4; D not certain. In germline, CDR1 is SGHDT, CDR2 YYEEEE. The CDR3 has 15 amino acids. V lost 4 bases, J lost 3 bases, and 13 bases lay in between. The CDR3 DNA reads TGTGCCAGCAGCCCCCTGGGCACCTCTAATGAAAAACTGTTTTTT. Its protein is CASSPLGTSNEKLFF.

J is TRBJ1-1 and V is TRBV5-6, with D perhaps matching TRBD1 (5 bases). Per germline, CDR1 SGHDT and CDR2 YYEEEE. V was trimmed by 3 bases and J by 1 base, leaving 10 bases between them. The CDR3 contains 14 residues. The CDR3 DNA reads as TGTGCCAGCAGCTATCAAGACAGGAACACTGAAGCTTTCTTT. Protein sequence: CASSYQDRNTEAFF. The variable domain in full, completed from reference TRBV5-6 and TRBJ1-1, reads DAGVTQSPTHLIKTRGQQVTLRCSPKSGHDTVSWYQQALGQGPQFIFQYYEEEERQRGNFPDRFSGHQFPNYSSELNVNALLLGDSALYLCASSYQDRNTEAFFGQGTRLTVV.

The V gene is TRBV7-9, the J gene TRBJ2-1; 12 nucleotides align to TRBD2. The CDR3 runs 16 residues. V shed 1 base, J shed 10 bases, and the junction held 8 bases outside the gene matches. CDR1 SEHNR and CDR2 FQNEAQ come from the germline V gene (reference sequence). CDR3 bases: TGTGCCAGCAGCTTAGGGCGGCGACTAGCGGGGGTCGAGCAGTTCTTC. It encodes CASSLGRRLAGVEQFF.

The chain is built from TRBV12-5 and TRBJ1-2; tentative D call: TRBD1 (6 bases). V was pared by 1 base and J by 3 bases, with 15 bases between. Germline CDR1 and CDR2: LGHNT and FRNRAP. The CDR3 has 16 residues. The CDR3 coding sequence is TGTGCTAGTGGTTTGGAACCGTTTCAGGGGCACTATGGCTACACCTTC. It translates to CASGLEPFQGHYGYTF.

The genes are TRBV6-6 and TRBJ2-5, with TRBD2 identical over 12 bases. V lost 6 bases and J lost 2; bases outside the gene matches: 7. The germline V gene has CDR1 MNHNY and CDR2 SVGAGI (reference sequence). This CDR3 contains 16 residues. The CDR3 region has the DNA TGTGCCAGCAGCCAAACTAGCGGGGGGCAACAAGAGACCCAGTACTTC. Its translation: CASSQTSGGQQETQYF.